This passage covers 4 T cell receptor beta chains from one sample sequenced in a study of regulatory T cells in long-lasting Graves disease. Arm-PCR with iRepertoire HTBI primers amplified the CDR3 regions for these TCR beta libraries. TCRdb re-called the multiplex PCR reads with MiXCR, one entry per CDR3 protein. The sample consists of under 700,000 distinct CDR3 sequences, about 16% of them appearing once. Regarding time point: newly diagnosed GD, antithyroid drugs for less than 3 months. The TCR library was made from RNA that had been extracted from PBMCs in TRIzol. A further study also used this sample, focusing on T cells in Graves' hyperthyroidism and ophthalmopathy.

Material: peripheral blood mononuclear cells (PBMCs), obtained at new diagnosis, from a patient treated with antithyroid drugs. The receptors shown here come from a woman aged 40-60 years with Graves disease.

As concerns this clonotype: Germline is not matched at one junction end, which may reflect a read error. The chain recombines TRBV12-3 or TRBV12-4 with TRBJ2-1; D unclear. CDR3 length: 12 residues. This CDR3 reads CASGPFYNGQFF. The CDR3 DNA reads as TGTGCCAGCGGGCCGTTCTACAATGGGCAGTTCTTC.

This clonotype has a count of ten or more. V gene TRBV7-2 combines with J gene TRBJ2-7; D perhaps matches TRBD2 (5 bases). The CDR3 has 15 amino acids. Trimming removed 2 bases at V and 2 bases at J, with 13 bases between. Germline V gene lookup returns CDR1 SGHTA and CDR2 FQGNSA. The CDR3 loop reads CASSLTLGETYEQYF. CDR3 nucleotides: TGTGCCAGCAGCTTAACCCTCGGGGAGACCTACGAGCAGTACTTC.

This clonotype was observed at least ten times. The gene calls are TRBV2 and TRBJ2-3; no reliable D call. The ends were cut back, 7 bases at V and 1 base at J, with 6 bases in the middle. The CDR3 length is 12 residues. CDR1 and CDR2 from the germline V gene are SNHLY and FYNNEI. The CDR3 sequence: CASTRRTDTQYF. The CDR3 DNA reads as TGTGCCAGCACCCGGCGCACAGATACGCAGTATTTT.

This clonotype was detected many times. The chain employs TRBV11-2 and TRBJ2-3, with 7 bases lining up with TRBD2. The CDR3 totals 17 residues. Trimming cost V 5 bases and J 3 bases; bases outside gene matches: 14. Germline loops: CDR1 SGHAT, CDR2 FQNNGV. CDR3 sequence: CASSPWRAGTHTDTQYF. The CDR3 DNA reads TGTGCCAGCAGCCCTTGGCGAGCGGGGACCCATACAGATACGCAGTATTTT.